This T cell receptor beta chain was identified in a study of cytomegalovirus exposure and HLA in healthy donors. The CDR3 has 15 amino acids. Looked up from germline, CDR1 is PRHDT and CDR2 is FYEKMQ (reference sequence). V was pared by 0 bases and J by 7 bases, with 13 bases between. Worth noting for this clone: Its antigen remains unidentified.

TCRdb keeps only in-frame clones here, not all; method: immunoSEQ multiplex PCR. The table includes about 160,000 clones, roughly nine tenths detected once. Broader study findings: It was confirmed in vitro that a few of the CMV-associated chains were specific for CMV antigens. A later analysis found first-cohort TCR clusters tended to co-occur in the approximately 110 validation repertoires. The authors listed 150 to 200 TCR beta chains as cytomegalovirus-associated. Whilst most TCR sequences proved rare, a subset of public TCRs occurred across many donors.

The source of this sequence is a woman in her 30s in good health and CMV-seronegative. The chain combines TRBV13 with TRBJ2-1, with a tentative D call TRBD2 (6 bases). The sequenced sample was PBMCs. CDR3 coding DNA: TGTGCCAGCAGCTTAGGTATTGGACTAAATAATGAGCAGTTCTTC. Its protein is CASSLGIGLNNEQFF. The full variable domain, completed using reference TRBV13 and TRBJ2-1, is AAGVIQSPRHLIKEKRETATLKCYPIPRHDTVYWYQQGPGQDPQFLISFYEKMQSDKGSIPDRFSAQQFSDYHSELNMSSLELGDSALYFCASSLGIGLNNEQFFGPGTRLTVL.